A single sample is the source of the 11 T cell receptor beta chains below, sequenced in a study of vaccination effects on CD4 cells after COVID-19. Generated by immunoSEQ multiplex PCR, the TCRdb table keeps only in-frame clones and is missing some. The repertoire holds tens of thousands of clones, with more than 70% as singletons. These TCRs are of unknown antigen specificity. Prior to sequencing, the ViraFEST assay stimulated PBMC with viral peptide pools, which expanded the antigen-specific CD4+ T cells. When around nine days of culture had elapsed, CD4+ T cells were isolated. Vaccine recipients lacked prior SARS-CoV-2 infection and had negative nucleocapsid antibodies. Material: CD4+ T cells from PBMCs cultured with SARS-CoV-2 spike peptides, obtained before COVID-19 vaccination. These receptor sequences come from a human donor who received a COVID-19 vaccine.

This chain joins TRBV11-2 and TRBJ2-3, with TRBD2 matching 7 bases. The CDR3 has 16 amino acids. With V trimmed by 2 bases and J by 2 bases, 7 bases remained unmatched. Germline loops: CDR1 SGHAT, CDR2 FQNNGV. CDR3 sequence: CASSLRGGSPTDTQYF. The CDR3 coding sequence is TGTGCCAGCAGCTTACGGGGCGGGAGCCCCACAGATACGCAGTATTTT.

V and J are TRBV6-1 and TRBJ2-3, with TRBD2 matching over 8 bases. The CDR3 has 17 amino acids. Germline CDR1 is MNHNS and CDR2 is SASEGT. After removal of 4 bases from V and 0 bases from J, the junction contained 9 bases not matched to a gene. The CDR3 bases are TGTGCCAGCAGTGTCTCGGGAGGGGGTAGCAGCACAGATACGCAGTATTTT. It encodes CASSVSGGGSSTDTQYF.

This rearrangement joins TRBV4-1 to TRBJ2-7; D remains unclear. This CDR3 has 16 amino acids. The germline V gene has CDR1 MGHRA and CDR2 YSYEKL. Trimming left V 0 bases short and J 5 bases short, with 17 bases between. This CDR3 is CASSQDVFLGRNEQYF. The CDR3, as DNA: TGCGCCAGCAGCCAAGATGTTTTCCTAGGAAGGAACGAGCAGTACTTC.

The chain has TRBV5-4 and TRBJ2-1; 11 positions match TRBD2. The CDR3 is made up of 17 amino acids. CDR1 is SGHNT and CDR2 is YYREEE in the germline V gene (reference sequence). V lost 0 bases and J lost 8; bases outside the gene matches: 10. The CDR3 spells CASSLAYRGSGRDEQFF. The CDR3 DNA reads TGTGCCAGCAGCTTGGCCTACCGGGGTAGCGGGAGGGATGAGCAGTTCTTC.

The gene calls are TRBV5-4 and TRBJ2-7, with 9 bases lining up with TRBD1. The CDR3 sequence is 17 residues long. The trim removed 3 bases at V and 4 bases at J, leaving 14 bases unmatched. Germline lookup yields CDR1 SGHNT and CDR2 YYREEE (reference sequence). The CDR3 DNA is TGTGCCAGCAGCTGGACTTGGCGGGACAGGGTAGGGTACGAGCAGTACTTC. Translated: CASSWTWRDRVGYEQYF.

The chain uses TRBV18 and TRBJ2-7; D is possibly TRBD2 (5 bases). V was shortened by 2 bases and J by 0 bases, with 11 bases between the two germline ends. The germline CDR1 and CDR2 sequences are KGHSH and LQKENI. The CDR3 sequence is 15 residues long. Written as DNA, the CDR3 is TGTGCCAGCTCACCAGGAGGCAGGCCCTCCTACGAGCAGTACTTC. Protein sequence: CASSPGGRPSYEQYF.

This clone was seen more than once but under ten times. This rearrangement joins TRBV15 to TRBJ2-3; D remains unclear. The V gene lost 0 bases and the J gene lost 2 bases, with 9 bases spanning the gap. The length of the CDR3 is 15 residues. Germline values: CDR1 LNHNV, CDR2 YYDKDF (reference sequence). CDR3 residues: CATSRDPTPTDTQYF. The CDR3 bases are TGTGCCACCAGCAGAGATCCGACCCCCACAGATACGCAGTATTTT.

Only one count was recorded for this clone. This chain connects TRBV6-2 or TRBV6-3 to TRBJ2-7; 14 nucleotides agree with TRBD2. This CDR3 contains 16 residues. CDR1 is MNHEY and CDR2 is SVGEGT in the germline V gene. V lost 2 bases, J lost 2 bases, and 2 bases stayed unmatched. The CDR3 coding sequence is TGTGCCAGCAGTTACGGGACTAGCGGGGGCCCCTACGAGCAGTACTTC. Its translation is CASSYGTSGGPYEQYF.

The V call is TRBV9, the J call TRBJ2-2, with D perhaps being TRBD1 or TRBD2 (5 bases each). The V end was cut by 3 bases, the J end by 5 bases, with 14 bases between. The germline V gene encodes CDR1 SGDLS and CDR2 YYNGEE. CDR3 length equals 15 residues. In DNA form, the CDR3 reads TGTGCCAGCAGCGCACGGGACCCAGGGACCGGGGAGCTGTTTTTT. Protein: CASSARDPGTGELFF.

This clone was observed a few times. The chain combines TRBV27 with TRBJ1-6; D remains ambiguous. Between the trimmed V and J ends, which lost 5 bases and 7 bases, there was a span of 12 bases. From germline, CDR1 is MNHEY and CDR2 SMNVEV (reference sequence). The CDR3 is made up of 14 amino acids. The CDR3 loop reads CASSAASWNSPLHF. DNA of the CDR3: TGTGCCAGCAGTGCGGCATCCTGGAATTCACCCCTCCACTTT.

This chain uses TRBV5-8 with TRBJ2-3; tentatively, D is TRBD1 or TRBD2 (7 bases each). Trimming removed 6 bases from V and 2 bases from J, with 13 bases in between. This CDR3 region has 14 residues. In germline, CDR1 is SGHTS, CDR2 YDEGEE. The CDR3 spells CASKAGQNTDTQYF. DNA of the CDR3: TGTGCCAGCAAAGCGGGACAGAACACAGATACGCAGTATTTT.